This TCR beta chain was identified in a study of T cells in Graves' hyperthyroidism and ophthalmopathy. No ophthalmopathy progression within 18 months constituted stable Graves' hyperthyroidism. Exclusion followed for patients with uncontrolled infection, other autoimmune disease, pregnancy or lactation. Authors of the study amplified TCR beta CDR3 regions from RNA transcripts. When the TCR CDR3 underwent first-round RT-PCR, the HTBI primer set was used. Via MiXCR, TCRdb re-called the multiplex PCR reads, giving one row per CDR3 protein. Of hundreds of thousands of distinct CDR3 sequences listed, around a sixth are singletons. In this sample, this clonotype turned up many times. Its matching antigen is unknown. V was trimmed by 1 base and J by 5 bases, leaving 5 bases between them. From germline, CDR1 is DFQATT and CDR2 SNEGSKA (reference sequence). The CDR3 consists of 11 residues. Study results and caveats: Blood also held most thyroid clonotypes expanded beyond 0.001.

Sequenced material: blood. The chain uses TRBV20-1 and TRBJ2-5; D is undetermined. The clonotype comes from a woman between 18 and 29 years old with Graves' hyperthyroidism. CDR3 DNA: TGCAGTGCTAGAGGCCAGGAGACCCAGTACTTC. Translating gives CSARGQETQYF.